Listed below are T cell receptor beta chains from one sample, sequenced in a study of regulatory T cells in long-lasting Graves disease. TCRdb passed the multiplex PCR reads through MiXCR, listing each CDR3 protein once. The sample includes roughly 470,000 distinct CDR3 sequences, 20% of them seen just once. The material sequenced was peripheral blood mononuclear cells (PBMCs), taken when the disease was refractory, from a patient treated with antithyroid drugs. These receptors all come from a female donor with Graves disease. Both conserved end residues are part of each CDR3. The order of the fields is J gene, V gene, CDR3 protein.

j_gene: TRBJ1-1
v_gene: TRBV11-2
CDR3aa: CASSWRGRTEAFF

j_gene: TRBJ1-1
v_gene: TRBV27
CDR3aa: CATKPQGNTEAFF

j_gene: TRBJ2-3
v_gene: TRBV4-2
CDR3aa: CASSQAQGAIGTQYF

j_gene: TRBJ1-1
v_gene: TRBV27
CDR3aa: CASSLSRFNEAFF

j_gene: TRBJ2-7
v_gene: TRBV12-3/TRBV12-4
CDR3aa: CASSFRSVASYEQYF

j_gene: TRBJ1-6
v_gene: TRBV4-3
CDR3aa: CASSQQAGGESPLHF

j_gene: TRBJ1-5
v_gene: TRBV4-1
CDR3aa: CASSQEGGFQPQHF

j_gene: TRBJ2-5
v_gene: TRBV6-2/TRBV6-3
CDR3aa: CASSYSGLAGKETQYF

j_gene: TRBJ2-3
v_gene: TRBV18
CDR3aa: CASSPQDRPPDTQYF

j_gene: TRBJ2-7
v_gene: TRBV2
CDR3aa: CATQGARGSYEQYF

j_gene: TRBJ2-1
v_gene: TRBV20-1
CDR3aa: CSARDWGYNEQFF

j_gene: TRBJ2-7
v_gene: TRBV6-1
CDR3aa: CASIPHGEFIEQYF

j_gene: TRBJ2-4
v_gene: TRBV5-1
CDR3aa: CASSLETNTKNIQYF

j_gene: TRBJ2-7
v_gene: TRBV7-8
CDR3aa: CASSLTGGRAYEQYF

j_gene: TRBJ2-5
v_gene: TRBV30
CDR3aa: CAWNEPSGLPYQETQYF

j_gene: TRBJ2-7
v_gene: TRBV5-1
CDR3aa: CASSGQGPQLGEQYF

j_gene: TRBJ1-2
v_gene: TRBV5-5
CDR3aa: CASTMRANYGYTF

j_gene: TRBJ2-2
v_gene: TRBV29-1
CDR3aa: CSVEGPGQGAAGELFF

j_gene: TRBJ1-6
v_gene: TRBV18
CDR3aa: CASSPTGGESPLHF

j_gene: TRBJ2-1
v_gene: TRBV6-5
CDR3aa: CASSYQTDNEQFF

j_gene: TRBJ1-5
v_gene: TRBV19
CDR3aa: CASSSIGGTDNQPQHF

j_gene: TRBJ2-7
v_gene: TRBV6-2/TRBV6-3
CDR3aa: CASSGGQGGYEQYF

j_gene: TRBJ2-7
v_gene: TRBV28
CDR3aa: CASTSMLDRAYEQYF

j_gene: TRBJ2-5
v_gene: TRBV11-2
CDR3aa: CASSLVGETQYF

j_gene: TRBJ1-3
v_gene: TRBV3-1
CDR3aa: CASSDSGNTIYF

j_gene: TRBJ2-3
v_gene: TRBV6-9
CDR3aa: CASSYWGTSTDTQYF

j_gene: TRBJ1-5
v_gene: TRBV12-3/TRBV12-4
CDR3aa: CASRLGQGLIWNQPQHF

j_gene: TRBJ1-4
v_gene: TRBV20-1
CDR3aa: CSAIGTVEKLFF

j_gene: TRBJ2-7
v_gene: TRBV5-4
CDR3aa: CASSVQTVTEQYF

j_gene: TRBJ1-5
v_gene: TRBV15
CDR3aa: CATRTTGRGGNQPQHF

j_gene: TRBJ2-2
v_gene: TRBV7-3
CDR3aa: CASSSRQNHTGELFF

j_gene: TRBJ2-7
v_gene: TRBV6-5
CDR3aa: CASSYAEQGSNYEQYF

j_gene: TRBJ1-1
v_gene: TRBV5-1
CDR3aa: CASSGLDTEAFF

j_gene: TRBJ2-7
v_gene: TRBV20-1
CDR3aa: CSARTPGTAYEQYF

j_gene: TRBJ1-1
v_gene: TRBV10-3
CDR3aa: CAISGDRAGNTEAFF

j_gene: TRBJ2-7
v_gene: TRBV20-1
CDR3aa: CSASTSGGSSYEQYF

j_gene: TRBJ2-3
v_gene: TRBV5-4
CDR3aa: CASSPLPGLAVNTDTQYF

j_gene: TRBJ2-7
v_gene: TRBV14
CDR3aa: CASSQVQGLSEQYF

j_gene: TRBJ2-3
v_gene: TRBV12-3/TRBV12-4
CDR3aa: CASRSRTDTQYF

j_gene: TRBJ1-5
v_gene: TRBV28
CDR3aa: CASSLVRNQPQHF

j_gene: TRBJ2-3
v_gene: TRBV6-9
CDR3aa: CASSSEWAGRDTQYF

j_gene: TRBJ2-2
v_gene: TRBV19
CDR3aa: CASSIGWDTGELFF